The present T cell receptor beta chain was sequenced within a study of blood T cells in healthy people across ages. This CDR3 is 17 amino acids long. CDR1 and CDR2 (germline): PRHDT, FYEKMQ (reference sequence). The V end was cut by 5 bases, the J end by 4 bases, with 23 bases between. Findings and limits, study-wide: Since the PBMCs were unsorted, naive and antigen-experienced cells could not be conclusively compared. Per million T cells, the diversity of TCR beta decreased roughly linearly as age advanced.

A J-beta primer mix and a sample-barcoded 5' primer were used in a second PCR of about 7 to 12 cycles. MiXCR was run by TCRdb on the 5' RACE reads, yielding one entry per CDR3 protein. The sample has about 1.1 million distinct CDR3 sequences, roughly two fifths seen once. A remark on this clonotype: The antigen remains undetermined.

The rearrangement joins TRBV13 to TRBJ1-1; D gene ambiguous. The sequenced material came from blood. The origin of this receptor is a man aged 18 to 29 in good health. The CDR3 sequence is CASSLGRPQRPGTEAFF. CDR3 in DNA: TGTGCCAGCAGCCTCGGCCGTCCGCAGCGACCGGGCACTGAAGCTTTCTTT.